These 5 T cell receptor beta chains originate from one sample sequenced in a study of beta chain features in type 1 diabetes. TCRB transcripts that were expressed got sequenced, as all of the isolated RNA had been reverse transcribed. Data came from immunoSEQ multiplex PCR; TCRdb stores just in-frame clones and leaves some out. This table holds 900,000 or so clones, roughly 16% found once. The sample consisted of naive CD4+ T cells from blood. These receptor sequences come from a woman between 18 and 29 years old in good health.

This chain links TRBV2 with TRBJ2-3; D perhaps matches TRBD2 (5 bases). CDR3 length: 12 residues. Germline lookup yields CDR1 SNHLY and CDR2 FYNNEI. The germline V and J ends were trimmed by 7 bases and 2 bases, with 7 bases remaining between them. CDR3 in amino acids: CASTRDTDTQYF. CDR3 nucleotides: TGTGCCAGCACCCGGGACACAGATACGCAGTATTTT. The variable domain in full, with the rest retrieved from reference TRBV2 and TRBJ2-3, is EPEVTQTPSHQVTQMGQEVILRCVPISNHLYFYWYRQILGQKVEFLVSFYNNEISEKSEIFDDQFSVERPDGSNFTLKIRSTKLEDSAMYFCASTRDTDTQYFGPGTRLTVL.

This clone was detected once. The rearrangement joins TRBV6-5 to TRBJ1-1, with a weak D call TRBD1 (5 bases). Germline V CDR1 and CDR2: MNHEY, SVGAGI. This CDR3 is built from 15 residues. V lost 0 bases, J lost 1 base, and 9 bases lay in between. The CDR3 loop reads CASSYSSGTNTEAFF. For the CDR3, the DNA is TGTGCCAGCAGTTACTCGTCGGGGACGAACACTGAAGCTTTCTTT.

The V call is TRBV27, the J call TRBJ2-1; 8 nucleotides line up with TRBD1. After removal of 5 bases from V and 2 bases from J, the junction contained 11 bases not matched to a gene. Germline CDR1 and CDR2: MNHEY and SMNVEV (reference sequence). The CDR3 sequence is 17 residues long. The CDR3 protein is CASSRRTGSIAYNEQFF. The CDR3 nucleotides are TGTGCCAGCAGTCGGAGGACAGGGAGTATTGCCTACAATGAGCAGTTCTTC.

The chain links TRBV10-3 to TRBJ1-1, with D uncertain. CDR3 length equals 16 residues. Germline V CDR1 and CDR2: ENHRY, SYGVKD. The V end lost 0 bases, the J end lost 0 bases, and 11 bases lay between the germline ends. In nucleotides, the CDR3 is TGTGCCATCAGTGAGTCGATTGAGATTATGAACACTGAAGCTTTCTTT. It yields the protein CAISESIEIMNTEAFF.

The chain links TRBV6-5 to TRBJ2-7; D assignment may be TRBD1 or TRBD2 (5 bases each). Per germline, CDR1 MNHEY and CDR2 SVGAGI. V was cut by 3 bases and J by 6 bases, with 18 bases left in between. This CDR3 has 15 amino acids. The CDR3 DNA reads TGTGCCAGCAGTTATATTCGGCAGGGAGTTTCCGAGCAGTACTTC. Translating gives CASSYIRQGVSEQYF.